This TCR beta chain came from a study of resident and recirculating memory T cells in vitiligo. Study background: Whole samples, not sorted cells, were homogenized and used for genomic DNA extraction.

Clones were read by immunoSEQ multiplex PCR, and TCRdb kept only the in-frame ones, dropping some. The sample has 65,000 to 80,000 clones, about 90% seen once. No vitiligo treatment was given during the prior three months. The V gene lost 6 bases and the J gene lost 4 bases, with 17 bases spanning the gap. CDR3 size: 15 residues. CDR1 and CDR2 from the germline V gene are MDHEN and SYDVKM. V is TRBV28 and J is TRBJ2-3, with D perhaps matching TRBD1 (5 bases). The sequencing input was blood. This sequence originates from a male donor with vitiligo. This chain's CDR3 is CASSLRTLRADTQYF. In DNA form, the CDR3 reads TGTGCCAGCAGCCTAAGGACACTTCGCGCAGATACGCAGTATTTT.